Included here is one T cell receptor (beta chain) sequence, with context. Its cognate antigen is unknown. This sample was included in a study of cytomegalovirus exposure and HLA in healthy donors. Study results and limitations: An analysis done earlier found most TCR beta V segments productive about 87% or about 30% of the time.

V lost 8 bases to trimming and J lost 2 bases, with 10 bases between them. Germline assignment: CDR1 MNHNY and CDR2 SVGAGI (reference sequence). The CDR3 loop spans 12 amino acids. The PCR used 60 Vbeta and 13 Jbeta primers. Sequenced by immunoSEQ multiplex PCR; TCRdb stores in-frame clones only, minus some. The table includes about 54,000 clones, 82% detected once. Sequenced input: PBMCs. The clonotype comes from a woman aged 18-35 years in good health and CMV-seronegative. V is TRBV6-6 and J is TRBJ2-7; D gene unclear. The chain's CDR3 is CASSTTTYEQYF. The CDR3 coding sequence is TGTGCCAGCTCTACCACTACCTACGAGCAGTACTTC.